Described below is a single TCR beta chain sequence and its context. The antigen it binds to is not known. Per-base quality was not reported, and no clone a single base away is much larger than it. The cohort consisted of some 670 healthy bone marrow donors. All cohort members were sampled while nominally healthy, although unrecorded immune exposures were likely present. The donor tested CMV seronegative, placing the donor among the approximately 360 seronegative members of the cohort. Every donor gave a peripheral blood sample, and the peripheral blood mononuclear cells from that sample were used for TCR beta sequencing. The Qiagen DNeasy Blood Extraction Kit was used to extract genomic DNA from the blood cell samples. V gives up 5 bases and J gives up 9 bases, and the segment between their germline ends measures 14 bases. From the cysteine up to the phenylalanine, the CDR3 has a length of 13 residues. The only DNA kept is the CDR3, 39 bases in frame from the first base. Taken from the germline V gene (reference sequence), the CDR1 and CDR2 loops are GTSNPN and SVGIG.

The data are from a study of cytomegalovirus exposure and HLA in healthy donors (dated 2017 in TCRdb). Describing the broader study: According to an earlier analysis of 587 of the donors, 200 million or so T cells yielded 117 million unique TCR beta sequences and 276 Gb of sequence data. An early release covering 550 to 650 HLA-typed donors comprised roughly 300 gigabases of sequencing data and approximately 85 million unique TCR sequences. Of the 300 to 500 genotyped donors, less than 85% were placed in the genetic ancestry cluster associated with self-reported Caucasian donors. The study was designed to test whether signatures of past pathogen exposure could be identified by cataloging public T cell receptors. Using immunosequencing, the study profiled T cell repertoires from 640 or so subjects and related those repertoires to cytomegalovirus serostatus. In addition to the first cohort of 666 subjects, a separate validation cohort of under 150 different subjects was used. The study combined high-throughput TCR immunosequencing, statistical association of individual TCRs with disease status, and machine learning to predict cytomegalovirus infection status. In a later analysis, previously published TCR beta repertoires from 600 to 850 donors were re-analyzed and high-resolution HLA genotyping was added so that TCR occurrence patterns could be studied. The later analysis used no new phenotypic data to find candidate immune exposures, relying instead on TCR beta sequences and their occurrence across donors. An earlier analysis of 587 of the donors used high-throughput TCR beta sequencing to judge whether each TCR beta V gene segment behaved as functional or pseudogenic. Donor age, sex, ethnicity and CMV serostatus were compiled together with the repertoire data. A later genetic analysis took genome-wide SNP genotypes for about 65% of the 666 donors and used that subset as a discovery cohort. All discovery cohort repertoires had been generated on a single sequencing platform. Both class I and class II loci were covered by HLA typing, at four-digit resolution. The number of donors typed differed by locus, with 629-630 for A, B, C, DRB1 and DQB1, over 500 for DQA1, 606 for DPA1, and 450 to 480 for DPB1. Four or five DR-DQ haplotypes were handled as single units for association and clustering, since linkage in the cohort was strong. Across 398 genotyped donors of the cohort, an average of roughly 250,000 unique TCR beta nucleotide sequences per donor were sequenced, and roughly 18% of those sequences were non-productive. The investigation overall reported the following: In a later analysis, the rate of TCR association differed among HLA loci, with DRB1 alleles having the most associated TCRs and HLA-C alleles having the fewest. In this cohort, only TCR beta chains were sequenced, and detectable features were limited by the absence of alpha or paired-chain data. Three of the identified cytomegalovirus-associated TCR beta chains were confirmed in vitro to be specific for cytomegalovirus antigens. In an earlier analysis of about 550 of the donors, most TCR beta V segments were observed in productive rearrangements about 87% or about 30% of the time, broadly matching IMGT annotations. Because counts were too low, seventeen rarely observed V segments, including chromosome 9 orphons, were left out of the earlier analysis of 587 of the donors. HLA typing was unavailable for some donors at each locus, so association tests used only the typed subset. The sequencing pipeline was judged likely to have produced a cluster of highly shared sequence variants as a technical artifact. A later analysis found that most CMV-associated TCR beta chains appeared HLA-restricted, with HLA associations seemingly driven largely by CMV exposure. Cytomegalovirus status was reported to be diagnosed by the classifier with high specificity and sensitivity in both the original and validation cohorts. In the study, some 160 TCR beta chains were listed as associated with cytomegalovirus. A later analysis found that HLA-associated TCR beta chains were more clonally expanded and had lower generation probabilities than equally common non-associated chains. Sequencing depth was assumed to be roughly uniform across donors in the presence/absence analyses, though that assumption may not hold. The authors suggested that the approach could potentially be generalized to other disease states and immunological phenotypes. A further reported finding was that TCR beta sequences accurately predicted the HLA-A and HLA-B alleles for most subjects in the first cohort. According to a later genetic analysis, donors in an Asian-associated ancestry cluster had fewer N-insertions in productive TCRs than the approximately 690-donor mean. Across donors, most TCR sequences were observed very rarely, whereas some public TCRs were present in many individuals. Several of the top co-occurrence clusters appeared to be linked to parvovirus B19, influenza, CMV and Epstein-Barr virus, according to a later analysis. For the cohort, immune exposure information was limited to CMV serostatus. Correlated functional status among segregating V segments might be attributable to linkage disequilibrium, but an unknown experimental factor could not be ruled out. Some IMGT-functional V segments, including TRBV6-2 and TRBV6-3, could not be distinguished by the 87-base-pair reads and were therefore excluded. Specific HLA alleles were associated with roughly 17,000 TCR beta sequences at a false discovery rate of 0.05 in a later analysis. A later genetic analysis associated a missense DCLRE1C variant with V-gene and J-gene trimming of TCR beta chains, and an independent cohort replicated the association. Assigning TCR associations to individual alleles was difficult when HLA alleles, especially DR and DQ, strongly co-occurred.

Receptors were amplified or captured by the immunoSEQ multiplex PCR assay. For the multiplex PCR, a mixture combining 60 forward primers for TCR Vbeta segments and 13 reverse primers for TCR Jbeta segments was used. The CDR3 region of rearranged TCR beta genes was amplified from genomic DNA with a multiplex PCR assay. The amplified TCR beta libraries were sequenced on the Illumina HiSeq System as 87-base-pair reads. In the source study's methods: A later analysis tallied 80 million to 95 million unique TCR beta chains across the 600 to 700 repertoires, and some 12 million of those chains were shared by two or more donors. To remove PCR and sequencing errors, raw reads were error-corrected and collapsed into unique sequences using a nearest-neighbor algorithm that merged closely related sequences. CDR3 sequences were aligned to IMGT reference sequences to assign V, D and J gene segments. For a sequence to be retained, at least a six-nucleotide match to both a V gene segment and a J gene segment was required. A rearrangement was called productive if the CDR3 had no stop codons and remained in frame with V and J, and every other rearrangement was called non-productive. Following IMGT convention, CDR3 was defined as the stretch from the second conserved V-encoded cysteine up to the conserved J-encoded phenylalanine. The earlier analysis of approximately 500 of the donors excluded sequences that lacked an unambiguous match to a single V gene segment. An earlier analysis of almost 600 of the donors classified V segments as functional when productive rearrangements were above 56.7% and as segregating when the standard deviation between donors was above 5%. A statistical classification framework was developed to diagnose cytomegalovirus status using the catalog of TCR beta chain sequences. A later analysis assigned V and J genes by comparing TCR nucleotide sequences with IMGT/GENE-DB human TR gene sequences. In a later analysis, CDR3 sequences and most-parsimonious VDJ recombination scenarios were assigned using the TCRdist pipeline. A later analysis defined each TCR beta chain by its CDR3 amino acid sequence plus V-gene family, and excluded reads lacking a unique V-gene family. A later analysis removed 592 highly shared, low-generation-probability nucleotide sequences to deal with suspected cross-contamination and a sequencing artifact. A later analysis calculated a clonal expansion index for each public chain from normalized within-repertoire ranks of inferred template counts. Generation probabilities in a later analysis came from a VDJ recombination model fitted to out-of-frame rearrangements, and those results were checked against IGoR. A later analysis scored TCR-TCR, TCR-HLA and TCR-CMV co-occurrence with hypergeometric tests, applying a repertoire-size bias correction to TCR pairs. To estimate false discovery rates, a later analysis permuted the HLA or CMV assignments 20 times. In a later analysis, co-occurring TCRs were grouped using DBSCAN, and TCRdist sequence similarity was added for clustering within HLA-allele-positive subsets. For co-occurrence clustering, repertoires with fewer than 30,000 or more than 120,000 public chains were excluded, along with about five repertoires with anomalous nucleotide sharing. TCRdb stores this immuneACCESS table with in-frame sequences only. Part of the clones is absent; in the studies checked, under half of the shortfall reflects unresolved V genes, and no reason is known for the rest. D and trimming come from the DNA, and the V and J calls and clone size come from that table. The sample table shows 85,000 to 120,000 clones, and roughly 80% are seen once. The ten biggest clones cover about 1.6% of the sample.

This sequence uses TRBV30 and TRBJ1-6, with the D gene call left open. The sequencing input was PBMCs. This sequence was found in a man in his forties or fifties in good health and CMV-seronegative. The CDR3 is CAWGTSGVSPLHF. The nucleotides are TGTGCCTGGGGCACATCGGGAGTTTCACCCCTCCACTTT. The variable domain in full, with residues beyond the CDR3 obtained from the reference TRBV30 and TRBJ1-6 genes, is SQTIHQWPATLVQPVGSPLSLECTVEGTSNPNLYWYRQAAGRGLQLLFYSVGIGQISSEVPQNLSASRPQDRQFILSSKKLLLSDSGFYLCAWGTSGVSPLHFGNGTRLTVT.